A single sample is the source of the 3 T cell receptor beta chains below, sequenced in a study of radiation and T cells in renal cell carcinoma. Sequencing was performed with immunoSEQ multiplex PCR; in TCRdb, only in-frame clones are kept and a portion is missing. In the table there are under 100,000 clones, about 82% of which are singletons. This sample's time point: blood 4 weeks post-SBRT, at nephrectomy. Stated treatment: 15 Gy SBRT to primary tumor, nephrectomy 4 weeks later. The material sequenced was blood, taken from a patient whose treatment included radiotherapy and nephrectomy. Receptor source: a man in his forties or fifties with renal cell carcinoma.

CDR3 sequence (DNA): TGCGCCAGCAGCTCGCTTGGGGATGGGGACCCTGCGCAGTATTTT. It is translated as CASSSLGDGDPAQYF. This chain uses TRBV5-1 with TRBJ2-3; D could derive from TRBD1 or TRBD2 (5 bases each). This CDR3 has 15 residues. Trimming took off 3 bases at V and 10 bases at J, with 21 bases between the two ends. CDR1 SGHRS and CDR2 YFSETQ come from the germline V gene.

This chain joins TRBV10-3 and TRBJ2-5; TRBD1 matches at 9 bases. The V gene's germline CDR1 is ENHRY and CDR2 SYGVKD. V trimming: 3 bases; J trimming: 4 bases; junction bases outside the gene matches: 6. The CDR3 has 15 amino acids. The CDR3 nucleotides read TGTGCCATCAGTGATGACAGGGGGGTTCCAGAGACCCAGTACTTC. It yields the protein CAISDDRGVPETQYF.

J is TRBJ2-3 and V is TRBV19; no definite D call. The CDR3 contains 14 residues. V was clipped by 4 bases and J by 3 bases, with 11 bases between them. Germline V gene lookup returns CDR1 LNHDA and CDR2 SQIVND (reference sequence). The CDR3 loop reads CASSKAPGTDTQYF. The CDR3, as DNA: TGTGCCAGTAGTAAGGCTCCTGGGACAGATACGCAGTATTTT.